This T cell receptor (beta chain) was found in a study of long-term antiretroviral therapy in people with HIV. An immunoSEQ assay, version v3.0, was performed at survey level. Sequencing had a target that covered about 40,000-50,000 T-cell genomes per sample. Clones were read by immunoSEQ multiplex PCR, and TCRdb kept only the in-frame ones, dropping some. This table has tens of thousands of clones, about 86% appearing once. The V segment lost 3 bases and the J segment 8 bases; nucleotides outside the gene matches: 8. There are 16 residues in the CDR3. Germline V gives CDR1 SGHKS, CDR2 YYEKEE (reference sequence). Participants living with HIV all received treatment in the United States.

This sample comprised unsorted PBMCs, obtained 1.3 years after starting antiretroviral therapy. This receptor was taken from a man in his sixties with HIV. V usage is TRBV5-5 and J usage is TRBJ1-6, with 10 bases matching TRBD1. CDR3 loop: CASSSETGGAYSPLHF. CDR3 DNA: TGTGCCAGCAGCTCAGAGACAGGGGGCGCGTATTCACCCCTCCACTTT.